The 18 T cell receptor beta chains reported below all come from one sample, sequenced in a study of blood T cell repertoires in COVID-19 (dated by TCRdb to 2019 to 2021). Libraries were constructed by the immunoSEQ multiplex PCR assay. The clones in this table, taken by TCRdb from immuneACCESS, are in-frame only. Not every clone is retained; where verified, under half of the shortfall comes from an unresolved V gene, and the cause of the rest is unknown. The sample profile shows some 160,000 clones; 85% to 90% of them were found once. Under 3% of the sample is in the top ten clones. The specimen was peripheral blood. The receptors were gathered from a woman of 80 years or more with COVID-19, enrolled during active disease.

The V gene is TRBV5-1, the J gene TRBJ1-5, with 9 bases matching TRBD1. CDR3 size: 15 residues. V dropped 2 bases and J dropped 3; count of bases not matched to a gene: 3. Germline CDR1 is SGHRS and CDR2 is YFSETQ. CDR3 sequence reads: CASSFGDRVNQPQHF. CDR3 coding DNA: TGCGCCAGCAGCTTTGGGGACAGGGTCAATCAGCCCCAGCATTTT.

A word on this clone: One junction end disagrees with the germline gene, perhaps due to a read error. Here the CDR3 DNA reads TGTGCTAGCAGCTTAGGAGTGGGACAGGGTGTCGGGGAGCTGTTTTTT. As protein: CASSLGVGQGVGELFF. The rearrangement uses TRBV7-7 and TRBJ2-2; 9 positions agree with TRBD1. The CDR3 has 16 residues. Looked up from germline, CDR1 is SSHAT and CDR2 is FNYEAQ (reference sequence).

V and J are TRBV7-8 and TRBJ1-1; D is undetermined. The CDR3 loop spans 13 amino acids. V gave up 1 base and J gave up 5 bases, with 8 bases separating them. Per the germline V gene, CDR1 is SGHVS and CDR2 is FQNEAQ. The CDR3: CASSLVASTEAFF. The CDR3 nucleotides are TGTGCCAGCAGCTTAGTGGCATCGACTGAAGCTTTCTTT.

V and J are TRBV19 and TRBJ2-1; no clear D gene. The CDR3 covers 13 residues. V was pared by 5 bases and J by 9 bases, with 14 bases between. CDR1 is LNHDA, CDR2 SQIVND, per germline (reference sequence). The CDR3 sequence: CASSPPYYGEQFF. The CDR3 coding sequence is TGTGCCAGTAGTCCCCCATACTACGGTGAGCAGTTCTTC.

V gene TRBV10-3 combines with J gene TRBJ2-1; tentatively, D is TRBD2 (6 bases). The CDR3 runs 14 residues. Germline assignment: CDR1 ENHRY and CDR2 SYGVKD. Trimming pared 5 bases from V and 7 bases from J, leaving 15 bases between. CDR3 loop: CAISPAGGANEQFF. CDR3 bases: TGTGCCATCAGTCCCGCCGGGGGTGCGAATGAGCAGTTCTTC.

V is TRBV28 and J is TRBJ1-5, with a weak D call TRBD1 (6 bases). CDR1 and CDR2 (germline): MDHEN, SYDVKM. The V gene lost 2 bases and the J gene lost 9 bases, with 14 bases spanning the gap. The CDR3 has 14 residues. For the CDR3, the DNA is TGTGCCAGCAGTTTAGGCAGGGGCTCGCGGCCCCAGCATTTT. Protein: CASSLGRGSRPQHF.

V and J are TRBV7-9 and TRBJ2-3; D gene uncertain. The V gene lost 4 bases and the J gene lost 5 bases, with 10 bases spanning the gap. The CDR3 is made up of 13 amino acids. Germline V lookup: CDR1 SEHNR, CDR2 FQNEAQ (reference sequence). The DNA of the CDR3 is TGTGCCAGCAGCTCACTCCCCGGAGATACGCAGTATTTT. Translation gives CASSSLPGDTQYF.

The CDR3 DNA reads TGTGCCAGCAGTTACCCCAGCGGAAGCTCCTACAATGAGCAGTTCTTC. Its translation: CASSYPSGSSYNEQFF. This chain uses TRBV6-5 with TRBJ2-1, with D possibly matching TRBD2 (5 bases). Germline V gives CDR1 MNHEY, CDR2 SVGAGI. V lost 2 bases, J lost 0 bases, and 11 bases lay in between. CDR3 length: 16 amino acids.

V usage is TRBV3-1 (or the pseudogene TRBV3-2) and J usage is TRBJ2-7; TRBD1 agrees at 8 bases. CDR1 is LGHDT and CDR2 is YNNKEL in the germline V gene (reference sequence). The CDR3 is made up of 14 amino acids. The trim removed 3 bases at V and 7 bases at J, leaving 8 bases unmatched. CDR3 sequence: CASSHSAGGREQYF. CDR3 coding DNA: TGTGCCAGCAGCCACTCGGCAGGGGGCAGGGAGCAGTACTTC.

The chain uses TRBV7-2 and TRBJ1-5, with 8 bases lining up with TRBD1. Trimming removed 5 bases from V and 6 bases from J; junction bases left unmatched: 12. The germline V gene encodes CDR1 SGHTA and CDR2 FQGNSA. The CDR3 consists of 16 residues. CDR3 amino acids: CASSPQGAQDFQPQHF. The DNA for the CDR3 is TGTGCCAGCAGCCCCCAGGGGGCGCAGGATTTTCAGCCCCAGCATTTT.

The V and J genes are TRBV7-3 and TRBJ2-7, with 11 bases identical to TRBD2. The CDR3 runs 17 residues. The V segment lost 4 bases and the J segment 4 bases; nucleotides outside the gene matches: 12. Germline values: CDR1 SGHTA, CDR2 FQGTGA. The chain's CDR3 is CASSSSGTSGLGYEQYF. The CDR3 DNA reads TGTGCCAGCAGCTCCTCCGGGACTAGCGGTTTAGGGTACGAGCAGTACTTC.

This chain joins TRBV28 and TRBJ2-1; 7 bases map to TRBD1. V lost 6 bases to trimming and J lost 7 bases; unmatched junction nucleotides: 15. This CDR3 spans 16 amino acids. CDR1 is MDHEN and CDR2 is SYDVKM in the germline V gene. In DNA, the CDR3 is TGTGCCAGCAGCGAAAACGGGGCAGGGGGTCGGAATGAGCAGTTCTTC. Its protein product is CASSENGAGGRNEQFF.

This CDR3 reads CASSYGVTSGTGELFF. The CDR3 DNA reads as TGCGCCAGCAGTTACGGAGTGACTAGCGGGACCGGGGAGCTGTTTTTT. V is TRBV5-1 and J is TRBJ2-2, with TRBD2 matching over 10 bases. CDR3 size: 16 residues. Germline trimming cut 5 bases from V and 5 bases from J; bases unmatched to any gene: 9. Germline V gene sequence: CDR1 SGHRS, CDR2 YFSETQ.

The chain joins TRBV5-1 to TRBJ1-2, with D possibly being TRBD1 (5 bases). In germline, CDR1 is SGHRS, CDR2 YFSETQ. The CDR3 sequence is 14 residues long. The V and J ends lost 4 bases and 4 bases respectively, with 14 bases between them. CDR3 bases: TGCGCCAGCAGCCTGGGGGAGGGCTCCTATGGCTACACCTTC. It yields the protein CASSLGEGSYGYTF.

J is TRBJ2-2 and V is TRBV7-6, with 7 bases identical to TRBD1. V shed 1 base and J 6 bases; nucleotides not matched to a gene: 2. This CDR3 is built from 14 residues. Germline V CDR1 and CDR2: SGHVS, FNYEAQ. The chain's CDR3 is CASSLGQGAGELFF. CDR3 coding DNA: TGTGCCAGCAGCTTAGGACAGGGAGCCGGGGAGCTGTTTTTT. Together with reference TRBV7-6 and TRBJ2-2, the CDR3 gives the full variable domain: GAGVSQSPRYKVTKRGQDVALRCDPISGHVSLYWYRQALGQGPEFLTYFNYEAQQDKSGLPNDRFSAERPEGSISTLTIQRTEQRDSAMYRCASSLGQGAGELFFGEGSRLTVL.

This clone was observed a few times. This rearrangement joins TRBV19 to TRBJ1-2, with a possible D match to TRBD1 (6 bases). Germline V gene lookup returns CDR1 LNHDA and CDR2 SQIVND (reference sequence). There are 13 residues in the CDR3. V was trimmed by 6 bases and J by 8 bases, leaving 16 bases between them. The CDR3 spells CASSPERTGGYTF. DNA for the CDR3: TGTGCCAGTAGCCCCGAGAGAACAGGGGGCTACACCTTC.

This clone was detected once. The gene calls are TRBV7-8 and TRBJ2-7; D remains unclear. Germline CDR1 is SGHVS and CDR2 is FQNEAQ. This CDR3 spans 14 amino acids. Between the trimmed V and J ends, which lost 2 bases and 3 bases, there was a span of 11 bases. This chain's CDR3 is CASSLTEQYYEQYF. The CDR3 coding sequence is TGTGCCAGCAGCTTAACCGAACAATACTACGAGCAGTACTTC.

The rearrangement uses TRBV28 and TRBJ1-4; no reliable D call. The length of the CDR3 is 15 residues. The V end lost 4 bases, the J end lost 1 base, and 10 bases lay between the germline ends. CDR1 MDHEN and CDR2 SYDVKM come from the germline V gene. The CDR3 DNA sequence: TGTGCCAGCAGTTCTTCTTCCGGAACTAATGAAAAACTGTTTTTT. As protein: CASSSSSGTNEKLFF.